This TCR beta chain was recorded in a study of T cells in Graves' hyperthyroidism and ophthalmopathy. Germline CDR1 reads SEHNR; CDR2 reads FQNEAQ (reference sequence). The CDR3 sequence is 12 residues long. V dropped 7 bases and J dropped 6 bases, with 10 bases sitting between them. Ten or more counts support this clonotype. Across 18 months, stable Graves' hyperthyroidism was marked by no progression to ophthalmopathy. TCR beta CDR3 sequences were amplified from RNA transcripts. HTBI primers were used for first-round RT-PCR of the TCR CDR3. TCRdb re-called the multiplex PCR reads through MiXCR, storing one row per CDR3 protein. The table has a few hundred thousand distinct CDR3 sequences, less than 20% seen once.

The chain links TRBV7-9 to TRBJ1-5; D remains ambiguous. Sequencing input: blood. The TCR was taken from a woman in her thirties with Graves' hyperthyroidism. The DNA for the CDR3 is TGTGCCAGCAACCTTGCGGGTCAGCCCCAGCATTTT. Protein sequence: CASNLAGQPQHF.